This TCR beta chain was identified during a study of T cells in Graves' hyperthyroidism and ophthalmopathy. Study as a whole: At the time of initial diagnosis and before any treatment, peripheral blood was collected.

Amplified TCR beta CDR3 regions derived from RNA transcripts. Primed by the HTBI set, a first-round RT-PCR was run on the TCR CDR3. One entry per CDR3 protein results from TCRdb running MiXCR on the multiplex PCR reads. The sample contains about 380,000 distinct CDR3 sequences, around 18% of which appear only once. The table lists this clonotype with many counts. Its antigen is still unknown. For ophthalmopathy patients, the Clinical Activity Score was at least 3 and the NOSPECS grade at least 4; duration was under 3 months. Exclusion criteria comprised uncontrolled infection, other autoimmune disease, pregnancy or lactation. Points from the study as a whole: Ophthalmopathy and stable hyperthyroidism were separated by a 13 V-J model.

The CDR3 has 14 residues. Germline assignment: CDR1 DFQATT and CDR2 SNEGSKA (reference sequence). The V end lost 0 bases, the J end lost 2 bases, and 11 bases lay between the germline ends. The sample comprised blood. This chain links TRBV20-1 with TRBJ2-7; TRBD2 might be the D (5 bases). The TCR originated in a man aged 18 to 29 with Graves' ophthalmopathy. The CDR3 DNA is TGCAGTGCTAGAGACACCCACGGGACCTACGAGCAGTACTTC. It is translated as CSARDTHGTYEQYF.